These 15 T cell receptor beta chains were all obtained from the same sample, sequenced in a study of blood T cell repertoires in COVID-19. Generated by immunoSEQ multiplex PCR, the TCRdb table keeps only in-frame clones and is missing some. The table lists around 92,000 clones, roughly 86% of them singletons. Sequencing input: peripheral blood. Receptors were obtained from a human donor in a cohort sampled during active COVID-19.

The genes are TRBV7-2 and TRBJ1-1, with 7 nucleotides matching TRBD1. Unmatched junction bases numbered 8, after V lost 5 bases and J lost 11 bases. Germline lookup yields CDR1 SGHTA and CDR2 FQGNSA. This CDR3 has 12 residues. CDR3 DNA: TGTGCCAGCAGCCTCAGGACAGGCGGGGCTTTCTTT. Amino acids: CASSLRTGGAFF.

V gene TRBV27 combines with J gene TRBJ1-4; 7 bases are a match to TRBD1. Germline CDR1 is MNHEY and CDR2 is SMNVEV (reference sequence). This CDR3 has 16 amino acids. Germline trimming cut 3 bases from V and 8 bases from J; bases unmatched to any gene: 12. In DNA, the CDR3 is TGTGCCAGCAGTTTCCGCCCGGGACAGTCTAGGGAAAAACTGTTTTTT. Amino acid sequence: CASSFRPGQSREKLFF.

The chain employs TRBV3-1 (or the pseudogene TRBV3-2) and TRBJ2-5; 12 bases are shared with TRBD2. CDR1 is LGHDT and CDR2 is YNNKEL in the germline V gene (reference sequence). Trimming cost V 5 bases and J 2 bases; bases outside gene matches: 3. There are 15 residues in the CDR3. The CDR3 region is CASSGTSGPQETQYF. CDR3 DNA sequence: TGTGCCAGCAGCGGGACTAGCGGGCCGCAAGAGACCCAGTACTTC.

The chain has TRBV6-5 and TRBJ2-7, with 10 bases lining up with TRBD1. The CDR3 is made up of 14 amino acids. Germline V lookup: CDR1 MNHEY, CDR2 SVGAGI. V dropped 8 bases and J dropped 6; count of bases not matched to a gene: 10. The CDR3 region is CASSYAGTGVEQYF. The CDR3 DNA sequence: TGTGCCAGCTCTTACGCCGGGACAGGGGTCGAGCAGTACTTC.

The chain couples TRBV11-2 to TRBJ2-1, with no clear D. The V gene lost 7 bases and the J gene lost 9 bases, with 16 bases spanning the gap. Germline-derived CDR1 and CDR2 are SGHAT and FQNNGV. CDR3 length: 13 amino acids. The CDR3 sequence: CASTPQRVGEQFF. The CDR3 bases are TGTGCCAGCACCCCCCAACGAGTTGGTGAGCAGTTCTTC.

The gene calls are TRBV12-3 or TRBV12-4 and TRBJ2-2, with D uncertain. The CDR3 has 12 residues. V lost 6 bases and J lost 7, with 9 bases in between. The CDR3 reads CASRRHGGELFF. The CDR3 DNA reads as TGTGCCAGCAGGAGGCATGGCGGGGAGCTGTTTTTT.

This clone appeared once. The V call is TRBV12-3 or TRBV12-4, the J call TRBJ1-2; D unresolved. The CDR3 is 13 residues long. The ends were cut back, 5 bases at V and 4 bases at J, with 11 bases in the middle. CDR3 in amino acids: CASSLREFYGYTF. The DNA of the CDR3 is TGTGCCAGCAGTCTTAGGGAGTTCTATGGCTACACCTTC.

This sequence joins TRBV9 and TRBJ2-5; D is perhaps TRBD1 (5 bases). Germline assignment: CDR1 SGDLS and CDR2 YYNGEE. V lost 3 bases and J lost 3, with 15 bases in between. This CDR3 region has 15 residues. The CDR3 spells CASSEHWGREETQYF. CDR3 DNA: TGTGCCAGCAGCGAACACTGGGGCAGGGAAGAGACCCAGTACTTC.

The chain is built from TRBV27 and TRBJ2-1; D unclear. The CDR3 contains 15 residues. CDR1 is MNHEY and CDR2 is SMNVEV in the germline V gene (reference sequence). The ends were cut back, 5 bases at V and 4 bases at J, with 15 bases in the middle. The CDR3 DNA sequence: TGTGCCAGCAGTACCGATTTGGCAGGATACAATGAGCAGTTCTTC. This codes for CASSTDLAGYNEQFF.

This clone was recorded a few times. The V gene is TRBV11-2, the J gene TRBJ2-7; D not resolved. The germline V and J ends were trimmed by 3 bases and 0 bases, with 9 bases remaining between them. The CDR3 runs 14 residues. Germline V lookup: CDR1 SGHAT, CDR2 FQNNGV. CDR3 DNA sequence: TGTGCCAGCAGCTTGACCGCTAGCTCCTACGAGCAGTACTTC. It yields the protein CASSLTASSYEQYF.

The rearrangement links TRBV7-3 to TRBJ1-2, with 7 bases fitting TRBD1. V was pared by 5 bases and J by 4 bases, with 7 bases of the junction left unmatched. There are 14 residues in the CDR3. CDR1 SGHTA and CDR2 FQGTGA come from the germline V gene. The CDR3 sequence: CASSPTGDTYGYTF. CDR3 nucleotides: TGTGCCAGCAGCCCTACAGGGGATACCTATGGCTACACCTTC.

This rearrangement joins TRBV5-5 to TRBJ2-4; D not resolved. Germline V CDR1 and CDR2: SGHKS, YYEKEE (reference sequence). This CDR3 has 14 residues. V dropped 4 bases and J dropped 1 base, with 9 bases sitting between them. The CDR3 protein is CASSVFSAKNIQYF. The DNA for the CDR3 is TGTGCCAGCAGCGTCTTTTCCGCCAAAAACATTCAGTACTTC.

This clone was seen at least ten times. The chain employs TRBV18 and TRBJ2-2; 9 nucleotides line up with TRBD1. Germline V CDR1 and CDR2: KGHSH, LQKENI. The CDR3 runs to 15 residues. V lost 3 bases and J lost 7; bases outside the gene matches: 6. The CDR3 loop is CASSPGQGINGELFF. The DNA for the CDR3 is TGTGCCAGCTCACCGGGACAGGGAATAAACGGGGAGCTGTTTTTT.

The V gene is TRBV5-1, the J gene TRBJ1-3, with D tentatively TRBD1 (6 bases). The ends were cut back, 4 bases at V and 11 bases at J, with 22 bases in the middle. Per the germline V gene, CDR1 is SGHRS and CDR2 is YFSETQ. CDR3 length: 15 amino acids. For the CDR3, the DNA is TGCGCCAGCAGCCCCGGGACACCCAACCGGGTCGCCATATATTTT. Translated, it gives CASSPGTPNRVAIYF. The whole variable domain, remainder taken from reference TRBV5-1 and TRBJ1-3, is KAGVTQTPRYLIKTRGQQVTLSCSPISGHRSVSWYQQTPGQGLQFLFEYFSETQRNKGNFPGRFSGRQFSNSRSEMNVSTLELGDSALYLCASSPGTPNRVAIYFGEGSWLTVV.

J is TRBJ2-4 and V is TRBV6-5; TRBD2 matches at 7 bases. Germline CDR1 and CDR2: MNHEY and SVGAGI. The CDR3 totals 13 residues. V dropped 6 bases and J dropped 6; count of bases not matched to a gene: 5. CDR3 sequence reads: CASSRGDGNIQYF. CDR3 coding DNA: TGTGCCAGCAGCCGGGGGGATGGAAACATTCAGTACTTC.